Sequencing of this TCR beta chain was carried out in a study of shared clonotypes between healthy human individuals. About this clone: Its specificity is unknown.

CDR1 and CDR2 (germline): MNHEY, SVGAGI. V lost 6 bases to trimming and J lost 6 bases; unmatched junction nucleotides: 7. The CDR3 contains 13 residues. The naive CD8 fraction comprised CD45RO-negative cells positively selected for CCR7 and excluded terminally differentiated effector memory CD45RA+ cells. Caucasian adults residing in Nashville, Tennessee made up all the donors. Whole-study results and caveats: Investigators collected only blood, and repertoires in tissues likely differ. Against clonotypes common to all four donors, non-shared ones had lower generation probabilities.

Sequenced by immunoSEQ multiplex PCR; TCRdb stores in-frame clones only, minus some. The sample shows about 2 million clones, approximately 95% of them seen only once. The sample consisted of naive CD8+ T cells sorted from blood. The source is a man between 18 and 35 years old in good health. This chain joins TRBV6-5 and TRBJ2-7, with 8 bases that match TRBD2. The CDR3 spells CASSPGTRVEQYF. DNA of the CDR3: TGTGCCAGCAGCCCCGGGACTAGGGTCGAGCAGTACTTC.